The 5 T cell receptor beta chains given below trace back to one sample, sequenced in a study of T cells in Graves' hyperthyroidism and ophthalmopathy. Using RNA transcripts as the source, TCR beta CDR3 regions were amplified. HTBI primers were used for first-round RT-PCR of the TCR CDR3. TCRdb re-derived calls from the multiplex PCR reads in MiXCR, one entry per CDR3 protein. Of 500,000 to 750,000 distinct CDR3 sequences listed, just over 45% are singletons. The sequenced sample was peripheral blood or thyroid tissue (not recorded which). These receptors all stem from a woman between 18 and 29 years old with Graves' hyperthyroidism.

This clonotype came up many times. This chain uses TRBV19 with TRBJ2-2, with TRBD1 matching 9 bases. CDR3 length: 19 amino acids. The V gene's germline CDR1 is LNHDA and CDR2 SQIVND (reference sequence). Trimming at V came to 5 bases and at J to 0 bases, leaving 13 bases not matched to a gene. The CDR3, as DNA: TGTGCCAGTAGTCCCCATGGGACAGGGATAGCGTCGAACACCGGGGAGCTGTTTTTT. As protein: CASSPHGTGIASNTGELFF.

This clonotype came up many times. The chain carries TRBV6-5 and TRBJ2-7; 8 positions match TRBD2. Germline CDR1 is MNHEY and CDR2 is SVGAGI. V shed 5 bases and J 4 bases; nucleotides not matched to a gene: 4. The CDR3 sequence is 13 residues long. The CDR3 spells CASSQLAEYEQYF. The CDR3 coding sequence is TGTGCCAGCAGTCAACTAGCGGAGTACGAGCAGTACTTC.

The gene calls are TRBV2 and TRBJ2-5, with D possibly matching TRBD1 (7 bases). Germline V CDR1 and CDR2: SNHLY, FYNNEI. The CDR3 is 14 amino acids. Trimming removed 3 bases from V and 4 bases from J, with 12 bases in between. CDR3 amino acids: CASSDSGGRETQYF. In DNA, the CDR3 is TGTGCCAGCAGTGACTCAGGGGGGAGAGAGACCCAGTACTTC. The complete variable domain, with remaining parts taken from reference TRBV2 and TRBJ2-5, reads EPEVTQTPSHQVTQMGQEVILRCVPISNHLYFYWYRQILGQKVEFLVSFYNNEISEKSEIFDDQFSVERPDGSNFTLKIRSTKLEDSAMYFCASSDSGGRETQYFGPGTRLLVL.

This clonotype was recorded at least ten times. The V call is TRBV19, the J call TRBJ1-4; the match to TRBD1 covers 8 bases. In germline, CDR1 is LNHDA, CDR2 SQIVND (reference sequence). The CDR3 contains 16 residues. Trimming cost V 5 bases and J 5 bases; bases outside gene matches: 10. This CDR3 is CASSFRTGRSNEKLFF. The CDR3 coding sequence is TGTGCCAGTAGTTTCCGGACAGGGCGTTCAAATGAAAAACTGTTTTTT.

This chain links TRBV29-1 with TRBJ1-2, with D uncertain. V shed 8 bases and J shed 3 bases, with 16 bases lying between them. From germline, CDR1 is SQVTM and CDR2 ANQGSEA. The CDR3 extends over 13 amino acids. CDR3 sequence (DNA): TGCAGCAAACCGGAAAAGCGGGACTATGGCTACACCTTC. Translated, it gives CSKPEKRDYGYTF.